This TCR beta chain appears in the sequencing data of a study of shared clonotypes between healthy human individuals. Measured with immunoSEQ multiplex PCR; TCRdb has only the in-frame clones, and not every one. The sample yields hundreds of thousands of clones, 90% to 95% seen once. Naive CD8 cells were CD45RO-negative, positively selected for CCR7, excluding terminally differentiated effector memory CD45RA+ cells. Trimming left V 0 bases short and J 0 bases short, with 5 bases between. The CDR3 loop spans 14 amino acids. Germline-derived CDR1 and CDR2 are SGHVS and FNYEAQ. Sequencing input: naive CD8+ T cells sorted from blood. This chain connects TRBV7-6 to TRBJ1-1; D not certain. This clonotype was sampled from a woman aged 25 to 39 in good health. The chain's CDR3 is CASSLAPLNTEAFF. In nucleotides, the CDR3 is TGTGCCAGCAGCTTAGCCCCGCTGAACACTGAAGCTTTCTTT.